This T cell receptor (beta chain) is from a study of T-cell memory formation after mild COVID-19. This clonotype was observed a few times. As yet, its antigen is unknown. TCRdb re-analysed the 5' RACE reads in MiXCR, keeping a single row per CDR3 protein. Among more than 70,000 distinct CDR3 sequences listed, around 13% were seen once. Unmatched junction bases numbered 17, after V lost 4 bases and J lost 3 bases. The CDR3 covers 19 residues. Looked up from germline, CDR1 is SQVTM and CDR2 is ANQGSEA. General observations from the study: Contracting CD8+ clones were enriched in EMRA, CD4+ mainly in CM and EM. CD4/CD8 balance held among clones contracting day 15 to 85, and later expanders leaned CD4+.

This TCR derives from an adult woman who had mild COVID-19 (a few samples of this study predate the infection). Cell type and time point are not known. The material sequenced was PBMCs or a T cell subset sorted from them (not recorded which). The chain joins TRBV29-1 to TRBJ2-1; 11 positions agree with TRBD2. CDR3 bases: TGCAGCGTTGTAGGGACTGACCTAACTAGCGGGAGACTCTACAATGAGCAGTTCTTC. Translation gives CSVVGTDLTSGRLYNEQFF.